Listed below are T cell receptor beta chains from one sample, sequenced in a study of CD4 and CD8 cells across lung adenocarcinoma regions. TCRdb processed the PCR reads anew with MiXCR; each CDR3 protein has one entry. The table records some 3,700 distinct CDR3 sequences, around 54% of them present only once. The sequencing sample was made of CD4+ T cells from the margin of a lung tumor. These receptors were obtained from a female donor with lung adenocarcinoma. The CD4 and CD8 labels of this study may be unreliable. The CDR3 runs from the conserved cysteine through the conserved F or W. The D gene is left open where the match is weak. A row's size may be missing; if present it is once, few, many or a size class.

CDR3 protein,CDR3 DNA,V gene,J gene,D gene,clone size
CASKSSYNSPLHF,TGTGCCAGCAAAAGCTCCTATAATTCACCCCTCCACTTT,TRBV27,TRBJ1-6,.,.
CASSLSPGNTIYF,TGTGCCAGCAGTTTATCACCTGGAAACACCATATATTTT,TRBV27,TRBJ1-3,.,.
CASSEAGTDTQYF,TGCGCCAGCAGTGAGGCAGGGACAGATACGCAGTATTTT,TRBV10-1,TRBJ2-3,.,large
CASSGIGAWATNIQYF,TGCGCCAGCAGTGGCATTGGAGCGTGGGCCACAAACATTCAGTACTTT,TRBV10-1,TRBJ2-4,.,.
CASSSPRGNYGYTF,TGTGCCAGCTCCTCCCCGCGGGGTAACTATGGCTACACCTTC,TRBV6-1,TRBJ1-2,.,.
CASSEVGQGANVAGLSHDTGELFF,TGTGCCAGCAGTGAAGTGGGGCAGGGGGCTAATGTAGCGGGACTTAGCCATGACACCGGGGAGCTGTTTTTT,TRBV25-1,TRBJ2-2,.,.
CASSYTGGGYEQYF,TGTGCCAGCAGTTACACCGGGGGCGGGTACGAGCAGTACTTC,TRBV6-5,TRBJ2-7,.,medium-sized
CATSRIQGSLGYEQFF,TGTGCCACCAGCAGAATACAGGGCTCCCTGGGCTATGAGCAGTTCTTC,TRBV15,TRBJ2-1,.,.
CASSGIGAGSKDTQYF,TGCGCCAGCAGTGGCATTGGAGCGGGGAGCAAAGATACCCAGTATTTT,TRBV10-1,TRBJ2-3,TRBD2,.
CASSPWAGSSYNEQFF,TGTGCCAGCAGCCCCTGGGCGGGGTCTTCCTACAATGAGCAGTTCTTC,TRBV6-1,TRBJ2-1,.,.
CAGSWDGDQETQYF,TGTGCGGGCAGCTGGGATGGTGACCAAGAGACCCAGTACTTC,TRBV10-2,TRBJ2-5,.,once
CASSFRTSGRNEQFF,TGTGCCAGCAGCTTCCGGACTAGCGGGCGGAATGAGCAGTTCTTC,TRBV7-2,TRBJ2-1,TRBD2,.
CASSEAPGTEQFF,TGTGCCAGCAGTGAAGCGCCCGGGACAGAGCAGTTCTTC,TRBV6-1,TRBJ2-1,.,.
CASSPTNYEQYF,TGTGCCAGTAGTCCCACGAACTACGAGCAGTACTTC,TRBV19,TRBJ2-7,.,few
CASHSWAHKQFF,TGTGCCAGCCATTCTTGGGCTCATAAGCAGTTTTTC,TRBV6-1,TRBJ2-3,.,.
CASSLLGGDSTDTQYF,TGTGCCAGCAGCTTATTGGGGGGAGACTCTACAGATACGCAGTATTTT,TRBV7-2,TRBJ2-3,.,medium-sized
CASSEGAYNEQYF,TGTGCCAGCAGTGAAGGGGCCTACAATGAGCAGTACTTC,TRBV6-1,TRBJ2-7,.,.
CASSPLRQDGEQFF,TGTGCCAGCTCACCCCTCCGACAGGACGGTGAGCAGTTCTTC,TRBV18,TRBJ2-1,.,.
CAISDGGNEQFF,TGTGCCATCAGTGATGGTGGGAATGAGCAGTTCTTC,TRBV10-3,TRBJ2-1,.,.
CASRQGAGAKNIQYF,TGCGCCAGCAGACAGGGGGCCGGGGCCAAAAACATTCAGTACTTC,TRBV10-2,TRBJ2-4,TRBD1,medium-sized
CASSYIQDGSYEQYF,TGTGCCAGCAGTTACATTCAGGACGGCTCCTACGAGCAGTACTTC,TRBV6-5,TRBJ2-7,.,few
CASSSGTGFGTQYF,TGTGCCAGCAGTTCGGGGACAGGGTTCGGCACCCAGTACTTC,TRBV6-5,TRBJ2-4,TRBD1,few
CASSGLADGEAQYF,TGTGCCAGCAGTGGACTAGCTGATGGGGAGGCGCAGTACTTC,TRBV6-1,TRBJ2-7,TRBD2,few
CASSFRGGLAGGMRGANVLTF,TGTGCCAGCAGTTTCCGGGGTGGGCTAGCGGGAGGGATGCGTGGGGCCAACGTCCTGACTTTC,TRBV27,TRBJ2-6,TRBD2,.
CATSGNRVEDMQYF,TGTGCCACCAGTGGTAACAGGGTTGAGGATATGCAGTATTTT,TRBV24-1,TRBJ2-3,.,once
CASTLNRGDRAQYF,TGTGCCAGCACTCTGAACAGGGGTGATAGGGCCCAGTACTTC,TRBV6-1,TRBJ2-5,TRBD1,.
CASSSPPGGSEQFF,TGTGCCAGCAGTTCGCCACCCGGCGGCAGTGAGCAGTTCTTC,TRBV27,TRBJ2-1,.,few
CASSYSTDTGELFF,TGTGCCAGCAGTTACTCGACAGACACCGGGGAGCTGTTTTTT,TRBV6-2/TRBV6-3,TRBJ2-2,.,few
CASSEAGWGTNMQYF,TGCGCCAGCAGTGAAGCGGGGTGGGGCACAAACATGCAGTACTTC,TRBV4-1,TRBJ2-4,TRBD2,.
CASSWGTDQETQYF,TGTGCCAGCAGTTGGGGGACTGACCAAGAGACCCAGTACTTC,TRBV6-5,TRBJ2-5,.,.
CASSPRTGPYEQYF,TGTGCCAGCAGTCCCCGGACAGGGCCCTACGAGCAGTACTTC,TRBV6-1,TRBJ2-7,TRBD1,few
CASSGRPDGTGELFF,TGTGCCAGCAGCGGACGGCCGGATGGGACCGGGGAGCTGTTTTTT,TRBV6-1,TRBJ2-2,.,.
CASSRPGQGTTEAFF,TGTGCCAGCAGTCGTCCGGGACAGGGGACGACTGAAGCTTTCTTT,TRBV12-3/TRBV12-4,TRBJ1-1,TRBD1,.
CASRPGLAGDNTQYF,TGTGCCAGCAGGCCGGGACTGGCGGGAGACAATACGCAGTATTTC,TRBV6-1,TRBJ2-3,TRBD2,.
CASSDYRGITTYNEQFF,TGTGCCAGCAGTGATTACCGCGGGATTACCACCTACAATGAGCAGTTCTTC,TRBV6-1,TRBJ2-1,.,few
CASSYRTSGRSNEQFF,TGTGCCAGCAGTTACCGGACTAGCGGGAGATCCAATGAGCAGTTCTTC,TRBV6-5,TRBJ2-1,TRBD2,.
CASSFLSRDRFEDRDEQFF,TGTGCCAGCAGTTTCCTGTCCCGGGACAGGTTCGAGGATAGGGATGAGCAGTTCTTC,TRBV27,TRBJ2-1,TRBD1,.
CASSLSLAGATNEQFF,TGTGCCAGCAGCTTAAGCCTAGCGGGAGCGACTAATGAGCAGTTCTTC,TRBV11-2,TRBJ2-1,TRBD2,.
CASSPGTGSYNEQFF,TGTGCCAGCAGCCCCGGGACTGGTTCCTACAATGAGCAGTTCTTC,TRBV11-3,TRBJ2-1,.,.
CASSFGGGGSGNTIYF,TGTGCCAGCAGCTTCGGTGGCGGGGGCTCTGGAAACACCATATATTTT,TRBV7-2,TRBJ1-3,.,.
CASSVSQGVGDSPLHF,TGTGCCAGCAGCGTATCACAGGGGGTTGGTGATTCACCCCTCCACTTT,TRBV9,TRBJ1-6,TRBD1,.
CASSPPLAGVRNEQFF,TGTGCCAGCAGCCCCCCCCTAGCGGGAGTTCGGAATGAGCAGTTCTTC,TRBV11-2,TRBJ2-1,TRBD2,few
CASSSGPGTSEAFF,TGTGCCAGCAGTTCAGGGCCCGGGACCTCGGAAGCTTTCTTT,TRBV6-5,TRBJ1-1,.,.
CAISVGLAGGPYEQYF,TGTGCCATCAGTGTAGGGCTAGCGGGAGGGCCCTACGAGCAGTACTTC,TRBV10-3,TRBJ2-7,TRBD2,large